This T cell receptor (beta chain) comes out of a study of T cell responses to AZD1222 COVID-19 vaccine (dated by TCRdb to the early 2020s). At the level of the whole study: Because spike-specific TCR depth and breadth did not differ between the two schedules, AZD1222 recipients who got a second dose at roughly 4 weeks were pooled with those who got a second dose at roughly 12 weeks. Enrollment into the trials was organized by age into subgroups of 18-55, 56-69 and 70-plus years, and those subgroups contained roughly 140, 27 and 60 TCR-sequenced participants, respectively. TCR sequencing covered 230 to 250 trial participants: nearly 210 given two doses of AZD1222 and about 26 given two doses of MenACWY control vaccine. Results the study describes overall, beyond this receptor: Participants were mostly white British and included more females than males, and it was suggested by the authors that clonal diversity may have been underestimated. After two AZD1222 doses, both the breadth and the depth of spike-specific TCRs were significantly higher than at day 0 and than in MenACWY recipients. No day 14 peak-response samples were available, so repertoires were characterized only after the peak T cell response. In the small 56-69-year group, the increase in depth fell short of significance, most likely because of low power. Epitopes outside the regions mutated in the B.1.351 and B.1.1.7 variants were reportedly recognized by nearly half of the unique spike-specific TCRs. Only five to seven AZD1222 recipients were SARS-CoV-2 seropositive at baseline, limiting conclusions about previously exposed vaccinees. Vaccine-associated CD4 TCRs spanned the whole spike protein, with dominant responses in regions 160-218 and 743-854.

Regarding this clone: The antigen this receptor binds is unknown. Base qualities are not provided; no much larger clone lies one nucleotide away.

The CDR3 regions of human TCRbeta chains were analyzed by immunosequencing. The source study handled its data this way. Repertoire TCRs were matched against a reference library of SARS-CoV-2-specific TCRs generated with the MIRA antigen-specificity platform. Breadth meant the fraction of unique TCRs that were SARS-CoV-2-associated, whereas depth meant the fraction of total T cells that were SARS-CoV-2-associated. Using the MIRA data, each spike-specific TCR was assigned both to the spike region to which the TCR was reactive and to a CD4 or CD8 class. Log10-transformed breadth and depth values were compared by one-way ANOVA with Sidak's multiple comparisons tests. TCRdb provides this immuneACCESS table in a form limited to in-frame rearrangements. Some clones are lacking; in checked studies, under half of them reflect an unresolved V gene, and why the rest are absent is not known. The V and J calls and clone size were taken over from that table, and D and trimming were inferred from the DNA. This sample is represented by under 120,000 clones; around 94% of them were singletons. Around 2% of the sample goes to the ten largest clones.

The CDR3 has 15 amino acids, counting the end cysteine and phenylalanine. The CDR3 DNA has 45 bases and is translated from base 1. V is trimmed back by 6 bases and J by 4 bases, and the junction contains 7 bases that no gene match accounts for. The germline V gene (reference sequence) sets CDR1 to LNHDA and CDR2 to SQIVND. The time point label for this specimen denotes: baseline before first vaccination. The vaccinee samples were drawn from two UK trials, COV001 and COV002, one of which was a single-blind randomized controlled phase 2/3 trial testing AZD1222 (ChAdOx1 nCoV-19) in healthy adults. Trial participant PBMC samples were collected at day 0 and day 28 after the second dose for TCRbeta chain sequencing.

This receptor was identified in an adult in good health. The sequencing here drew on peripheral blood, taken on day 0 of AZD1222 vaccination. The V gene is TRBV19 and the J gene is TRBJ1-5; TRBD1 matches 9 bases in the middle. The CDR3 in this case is CASRVDRGDNQPQHF. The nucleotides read TGTGCCAGTAGGGTCGACAGGGGGGATAATCAGCCCCAGCATTTT.